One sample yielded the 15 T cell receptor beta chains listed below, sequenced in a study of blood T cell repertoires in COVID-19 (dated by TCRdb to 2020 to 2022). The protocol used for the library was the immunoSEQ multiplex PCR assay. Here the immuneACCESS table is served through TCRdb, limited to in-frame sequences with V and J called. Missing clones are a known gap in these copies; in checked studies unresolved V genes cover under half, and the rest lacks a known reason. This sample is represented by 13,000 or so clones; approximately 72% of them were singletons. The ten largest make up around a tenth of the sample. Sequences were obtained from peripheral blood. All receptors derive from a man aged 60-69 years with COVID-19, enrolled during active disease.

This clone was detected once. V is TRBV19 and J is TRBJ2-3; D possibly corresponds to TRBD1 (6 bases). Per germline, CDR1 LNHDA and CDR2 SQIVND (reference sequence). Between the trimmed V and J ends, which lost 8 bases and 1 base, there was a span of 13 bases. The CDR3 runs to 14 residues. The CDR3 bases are TGTGCCAGTCGACCGAGACAGGGCACAGATACGCAGTATTTT. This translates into CASRPRQGTDTQYF.

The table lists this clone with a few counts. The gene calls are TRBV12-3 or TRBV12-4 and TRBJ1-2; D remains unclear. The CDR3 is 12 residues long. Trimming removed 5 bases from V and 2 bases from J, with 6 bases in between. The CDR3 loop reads CASSTENYGYTF. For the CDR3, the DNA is TGTGCCAGCAGTACAGAGAACTATGGCTACACCTTC.

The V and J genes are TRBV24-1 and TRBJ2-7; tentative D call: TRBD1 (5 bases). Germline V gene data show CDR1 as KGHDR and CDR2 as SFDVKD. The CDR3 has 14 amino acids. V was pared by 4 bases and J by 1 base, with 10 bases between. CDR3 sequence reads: CATSDPDMSYEQYF. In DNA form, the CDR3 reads TGTGCCACCAGTGACCCGGACATGTCCTACGAGCAGTACTTC.

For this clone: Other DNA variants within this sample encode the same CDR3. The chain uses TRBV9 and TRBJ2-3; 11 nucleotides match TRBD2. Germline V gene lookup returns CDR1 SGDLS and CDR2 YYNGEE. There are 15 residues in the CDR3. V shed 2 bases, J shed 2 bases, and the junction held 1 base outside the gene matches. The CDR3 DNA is TGTGCCAGCAGCGTGGGACTAGCGGACACAGATACGCAGTATTTT. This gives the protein CASSVGLADTDTQYF.

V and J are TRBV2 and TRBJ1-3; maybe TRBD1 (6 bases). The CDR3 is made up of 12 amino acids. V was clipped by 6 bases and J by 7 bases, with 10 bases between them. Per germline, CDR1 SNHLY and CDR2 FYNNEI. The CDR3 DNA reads TGTGCCAGCAGCGACAGGCGGAACACCATATATTTT. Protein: CASSDRRNTIYF.

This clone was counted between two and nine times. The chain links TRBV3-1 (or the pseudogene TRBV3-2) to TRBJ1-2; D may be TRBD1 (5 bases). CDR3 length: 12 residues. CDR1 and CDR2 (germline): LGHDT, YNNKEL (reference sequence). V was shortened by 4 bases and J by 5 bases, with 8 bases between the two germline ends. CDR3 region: CASSPGTYGYTF. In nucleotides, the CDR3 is TGTGCCAGCAGCCCGGGGACTTATGGCTACACCTTC.

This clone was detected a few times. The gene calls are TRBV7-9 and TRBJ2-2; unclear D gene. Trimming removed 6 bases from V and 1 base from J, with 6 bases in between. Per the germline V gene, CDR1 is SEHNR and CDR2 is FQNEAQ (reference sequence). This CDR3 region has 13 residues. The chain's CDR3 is CASRRQNTGELFF. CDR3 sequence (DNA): TGTGCCAGCAGGAGGCAGAACACCGGGGAGCTGTTTTTT.

CDR3 nucleotides: TGTGCCACCAGCCGAGCCGGCACCGGGGAGCTGTTTTTT. Protein: CATSRAGTGELFF. The chain recombines TRBV24-1 with TRBJ2-2; unclear D gene. The V and J ends lost 7 bases and 4 bases respectively, with 9 bases between them. The CDR3 runs to 13 residues. Germline values: CDR1 KGHDR, CDR2 SFDVKD.

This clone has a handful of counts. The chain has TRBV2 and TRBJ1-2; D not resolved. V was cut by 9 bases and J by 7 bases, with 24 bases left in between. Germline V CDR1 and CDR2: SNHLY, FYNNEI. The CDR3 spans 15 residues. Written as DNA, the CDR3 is TGTGCCAGTAGGATCTTCGCGGGCCCCGAGGCTGGCTACACCTTC. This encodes CASRIFAGPEAGYTF.

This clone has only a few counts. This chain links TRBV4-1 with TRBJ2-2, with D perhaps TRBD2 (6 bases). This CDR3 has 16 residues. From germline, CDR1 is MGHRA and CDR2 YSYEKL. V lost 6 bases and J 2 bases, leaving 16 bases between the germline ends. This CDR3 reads CASRQEAGLNTGELFF. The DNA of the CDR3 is TGCGCCAGCAGGCAGGAGGCGGGGCTCAACACCGGGGAGCTGTTTTTT.

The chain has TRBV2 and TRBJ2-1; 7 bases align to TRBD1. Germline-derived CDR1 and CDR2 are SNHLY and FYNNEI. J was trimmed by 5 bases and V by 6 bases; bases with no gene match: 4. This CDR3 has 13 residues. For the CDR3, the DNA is TGTGCCAGCAGCCCCGACAGGGACAATGAGCAGTTCTTC. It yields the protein CASSPDRDNEQFF.

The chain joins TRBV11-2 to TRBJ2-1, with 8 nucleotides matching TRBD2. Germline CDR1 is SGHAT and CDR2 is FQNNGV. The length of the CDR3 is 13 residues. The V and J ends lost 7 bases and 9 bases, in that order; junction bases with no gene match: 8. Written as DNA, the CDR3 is TGTGCCAGCACCCCAGGGGCGGGAGGTGAGCAGTTCTTC. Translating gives CASTPGAGGEQFF.

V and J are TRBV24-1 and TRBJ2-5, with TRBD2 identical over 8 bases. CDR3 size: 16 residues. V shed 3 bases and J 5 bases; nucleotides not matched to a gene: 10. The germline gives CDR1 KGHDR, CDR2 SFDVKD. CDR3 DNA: TGTGCCACCAGTGATCCGGGTCGGGAGGGATGGGAGACCCAGTACTTC. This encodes CATSDPGREGWETQYF.

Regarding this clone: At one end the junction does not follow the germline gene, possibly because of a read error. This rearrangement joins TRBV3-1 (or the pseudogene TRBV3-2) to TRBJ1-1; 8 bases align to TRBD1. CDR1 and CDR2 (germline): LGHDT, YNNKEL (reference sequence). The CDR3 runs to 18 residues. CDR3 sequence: CASSPRQGRAFMNTEAFF. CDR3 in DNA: TGTGCCAGTAGCCCTAGACAGGGGAGAGCTTTCATGAACACTGAAGCTTTCTTT.

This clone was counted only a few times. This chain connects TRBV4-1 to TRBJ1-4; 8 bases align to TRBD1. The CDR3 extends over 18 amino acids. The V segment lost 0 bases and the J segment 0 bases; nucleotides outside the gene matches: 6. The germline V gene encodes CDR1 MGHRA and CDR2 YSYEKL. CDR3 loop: CASSQDRTGRATNEKLFF. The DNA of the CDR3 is TGCGCCAGCAGCCAAGATAGGACAGGGCGTGCAACTAATGAAAAACTGTTTTTT.